Below, one T cell receptor (beta chain) is given with its context. The ends were cut back, 5 bases at V and 9 bases at J, with 13 bases in the middle. CDR1 is DFQATT and CDR2 is SNEGSKA in the germline V gene (reference sequence). The CDR3 length is 11 residues. Assay: immunoSEQ multiplex PCR; the TCRdb copy retains only in-frame clones and omits some. The sample lists fewer than 40,000 clones, approximately 70% occurring once. The data were obtained in a study of T cells in tumors after PD-1 blockade. The chain uses TRBV20-1 and TRBJ1-1, with D possibly being TRBD1 (6 bases). This material consisted of PBMCs, taken after anti-PD-1 treatment. The sequence was obtained from a human donor with basal cell carcinoma. The CDR3 loop is CSALSGGKAFF. CDR3 coding DNA: TGCAGTGCTCTCTCGGGGGGCAAAGCTTTCTTT.